This T cell receptor (beta chain) was captured by sequencing in a study of T cells after yellow fever vaccination. Study results and limitations: FACS-sorted repertoires could harbor abundant contaminating bulk-population clonotypes. Researchers noted that a small share of clonotypes showed up in both CD4 and CD8 compartments. The secondary response was weaker but peaked faster, day 5 versus 15.

Conversion of TCR transcripts into cDNA relied on 5'RACE template switching, which added a universal primer site and UMIs. MiXCR was run by TCRdb on the 5' RACE reads, yielding one entry per CDR3 protein. This table holds 120,000 or so distinct CDR3 sequences, about 16% found once. On this clonotype itself: Its antigen is still unknown.

Here the sequenced sample was CD8+ T cells sorted from PBMCs, taken 5 days after the yellow fever booster vaccination. The TCR comes from a man aged 18 to 30 who received the YFV17D yellow fever vaccine.

CDR3 sequence (DNA): TGCAGCGTCCGGGAATCTGGGGCCAACGTCCTGACTTTC. Translating gives CSVRESGANVLTF. The chain joins TRBV29-1 to TRBJ2-6, with D possibly being TRBD2 (5 bases). V gave up 6 bases and J gave up 1 base, with 7 bases separating them. The V gene's germline CDR1 is SQVTM and CDR2 ANQGSEA. The CDR3 spans 13 residues. Complete variable domain (other parts from reference TRBV29-1 and TRBJ2-6): SAVISQKPSRDICQRGTSLTIQCQVDSQVTMMFWYRQQPGQSLTLIATANQGSEATYESGFVIDKFPISRPNLTFSTLTVSNMSPEDSSIYLCSVRESGANVLTFGAGSRLTVL.